This is a list of T cell receptor beta chains from one sample in a study of T cell responses to AZD1222 COVID-19 vaccine. Sequencing was performed with immunoSEQ multiplex PCR; in TCRdb, only in-frame clones are kept and a portion is missing. The table lists roughly 110,000 clones, 80% to 95% of them singletons, with about 6.6% in the top ten. The specimen comprised peripheral blood, sampled 28 days after the second AZD1222 dose. All receptors come from an adult who received the AZD1222 COVID-19 vaccine. The CDR3 runs from the conserved cysteine through the conserved F or W. Each record gives: J gene, clone size, V gene, D gene, CDR3 DNA, CDR3 protein. D genes are given only for firm matches. Expanded clones are given a class, and other clones once, few, many or no size at all.

TRBJ2-3,NA,TRBV4-1,NA,TGCGCCAGCAGGGAGGGTGGCACAGATACGCAGTATTTT,CASREGGTDTQYF
TRBJ2-3,NA,TRBV5-1,TRBD1,TGCGCCAGCACGGACAGGGGTGGAACAGATACGCAGTATTTT,CASTDRGGTDTQYF
TRBJ2-2,NA,TRBV28,TRBD1,TGTGCCAGCAGTTCGACAGGGTTGGACACCGGGGAGCTGTTTTTT,CASSSTGLDTGELFF
TRBJ1-5,NA,TRBV6-5,NA,TGTGCCAGCAGACAAGGGACATTGCAGCCCCAGCATTTT,CASRQGTLQPQHF
TRBJ2-5,NA,TRBV12-3/TRBV12-4,NA,TGTGCCAGCAGGTCGACAGGTCCCGAGACCCAGTACTTC,CASRSTGPETQYF
TRBJ2-1,once,TRBV9,TRBD2,TGTGCCAGCAGCCAACGAGGCGGGGGCTACAATGAGCAGTTCTTC,CASSQRGGGYNEQFF
TRBJ1-4,NA,TRBV5-1,NA,TGCGCCAGCAGCCCCCTACAGGCCGCTAATGAAAAACTGTTTTTT,CASSPLQAANEKLFF
TRBJ2-5,NA,TRBV7-9,NA,TGTGCCAGCAGCTCACAGGGTCTGGAGACCCAGTACTTC,CASSSQGLETQYF
TRBJ1-1,once,TRBV7-8,NA,TGTGCCAGCAGCTTAGCGCCAGAGAACACTGAAGCTTTCTTT,CASSLAPENTEAFF
TRBJ2-2,NA,TRBV19,TRBD1,TGTGCCAGTCAAGGGACAGGGAGAACCGGGGAGCTGTTTTTT,CASQGTGRTGELFF
TRBJ1-2,few,TRBV19,NA,TGTGCCAGTAGTATCAAGCGAGACCAGGGTGGCTACACCTTC,CASSIKRDQGGYTF
TRBJ2-2,NA,TRBV7-8,TRBD2,TGTGCCAGCAGCTTTTGGCTAGCGGGAGATATAGCCGGGGAGCTGTTTTTT,CASSFWLAGDIAGELFF
TRBJ2-7,NA,TRBV27,NA,TGTGCCAGCAGTTTGGATCGGGAGTACTCCTACGAGCAGTACTTC,CASSLDREYSYEQYF
TRBJ2-7,NA,TRBV7-2,NA,TGTGCCAGCAGCTTGGTCCCGGGGGAGCAGTACTTC,CASSLVPGEQYF
TRBJ2-5,NA,TRBV28,TRBD1,TGTGCCAGCAGTTTGTATAACCAGGGGGCAGGGGAGACCCAGTACTTC,CASSLYNQGAGETQYF
TRBJ1-4,NA,TRBV5-1,NA,TGCGCCAGCAGCCTGGGGCAGGGAGGCGAAAAACTGTTTTTT,CASSLGQGGEKLFF
TRBJ1-1,NA,TRBV5-1,NA,TGCGCCAGCAGCCCCCGATCGGAGAACACTGAAGCTTTCTTT,CASSPRSENTEAFF
TRBJ1-2,NA,TRBV6-5,NA,TGTGCCAGCAGTTACTCGTTGGCTGGAGCGGGCTACACCTTC,CASSYSLAGAGYTF
TRBJ2-3,NA,TRBV10-1,NA,TGCGCCAGCAGTGAGAGGACCGCCTTAGGCACAGATACGCAGTATTTT,CASSERTALGTDTQYF
TRBJ1-2,NA,TRBV5-1,TRBD1,TGCGCCAGCAGCCTGGGGGGACAGGGGAACGGCTACACCTTC,CASSLGGQGNGYTF
TRBJ1-1,NA,TRBV14,NA,TGTGCCAGCAGCCAAGAGGTCGGGGGTCTGTGGACTGAAGCTTTCTTT,CASSQEVGGLWTEAFF
TRBJ1-5,NA,TRBV7-2,NA,TGTGCCAGCAGCTCGGACAGTGGGTATCAGCCCCAGCATTTT,CASSSDSGYQPQHF
TRBJ1-2,NA,TRBV9,NA,TGTGCCAGCAGCGCAGACAATGGGGGATCGTGGGCGGGCTACACCTTC,CASSADNGGSWAGYTF
TRBJ1-6,NA,TRBV5-1,TRBD1,TGCGCCAGCAGCTTACAGGGGCTAGACAATTCACCCCTCCACTTT,CASSLQGLDNSPLHF
TRBJ1-4,few,TRBV3-1/TRBV3-2,NA,TGTGCCAGCAGCCAAGTCGGGTGGGAAAAACTGTTTTTT,CASSQVGWEKLFF
TRBJ2-7,NA,TRBV19,NA,TGTGCCAGTAGTCCGCAGGGGCGATTATCCTACGAGCAGTACTTC,CASSPQGRLSYEQYF
TRBJ2-5,NA,TRBV6-2/TRBV6-3,NA,TGTGCCAGCAGTCTAGAGGAGACCCAGTACTTC,CASSLEETQYF